The rows below give T cell receptor beta chains drawn from one sample of a study of blood T cell repertoires in COVID-19. Assay used: immunoSEQ multiplex PCR; TCRdb lists only in-frame clones, some missing. The sample has around 31,000 clones, 89% seen once. Sequenced input: peripheral blood. These receptors were obtained from a woman aged 40 to 55 with active or convalescent COVID-19. The CDR3 runs from the conserved cysteine through the conserved F or W. A D gene is named only where the DNA matches it firmly. Expanded clones get a size class; other rows say once, few or many, or leave the size out.

>TRBJ2-6|TRBV3-1/TRBV3-2|TRBD1|-
TGTGCCAGCAGCCCACAGGGGACGGGTTCTGGGGCCAACGTCCTGACTTTC
CASSPQGTGSGANVLTF
>TRBJ1-2|TRBV27|-|-
TGTGCCAGCAGTTTAGATACAGCCGCCTATGGCTACACCTTC
CASSLDTAAYGYTF
>TRBJ1-5|TRBV6-5|-|-
TGTGCCAGCAGTTACTTAGAGAGGCCCCAGCATTTT
CASSYLERPQHF
>TRBJ1-2|TRBV19|-|-
TGTGCCAGTAGTATCGGTCCAACTAACTATGGCTACACCTTC
CASSIGPTNYGYTF
>TRBJ2-7|TRBV3-1/TRBV3-2|-|-
TGTGCCAGCAGCCAAGAAGGGAGAGCAGGAACCTACGAGCAGTACTTC
CASSQEGRAGTYEQYF
>TRBJ1-2|TRBV6-5|-|-
TGTGCCAGCAGGACGGGTTGGTCAAGCGGCTACACCTTC
CASRTGWSSGYTF
>TRBJ1-1|TRBV20-1|-|-
TGCAGTGCTAGGCCTAACCTTAAAGCTTTCTTT
CSARPNLKAFF
>TRBJ2-5|TRBV6-5|TRBD2|-
TGTGCCAGCACCAGACTAGCGGAGACCCAGTACTTC
CASTRLAETQYF
>TRBJ2-2|TRBV19|TRBD1|once
TGTGCCAGTAGTACCCTTGGGACAGCTAACACCGGGGAGCTGTTTTTT
CASSTLGTANTGELFF
>TRBJ1-6|TRBV5-1|-|-
TGCGCCAGCAGCTCGGGAGGGAGCTCCTATAATTCACCCCTCCACTTT
CASSSGGSSYNSPLHF
>TRBJ1-1|TRBV9|-|-
TGTGCCAGCAGCGCCACGACAGGAGTTGAAGCTTTCTTT
CASSATTGVEAFF
>TRBJ2-3|TRBV5-1|-|-
TGCGCCAGCAGCCTAGGGGGAAGCACAGATACGCAGTATTTT
CASSLGGSTDTQYF
>TRBJ2-7|TRBV28|-|-
TGTGCCAGCAGTCCTACACCTGACAGCTACGAGCAGTACTTC
CASSPTPDSYEQYF
>TRBJ1-6|TRBV28|-|-
TGTGCCAGCCTTCTGACAGGACCTCCGGGGAGTTCACCCCTCCACTTT
CASLLTGPPGSSPLHF
>TRBJ2-1|TRBV5-1|-|-
TGCGCCAGCAGCTTTGGACCCGACAGGAACAATGAGCAGTTCTTC
CASSFGPDRNNEQFF
>TRBJ2-2|TRBV6-5|-|-
TGTGCCACCTACAGGGGGGGGACCGGGGAGCTGTTTTTT
CATYRGGTGELFF
>TRBJ1-1|TRBV5-1|-|-
TGCGCCAGCAGCCAGATTGGGGGGGCGAACACTGAAGCTTTCTTT
CASSQIGGANTEAFF